This TCR beta chain was obtained from a study of EBV T-cell therapy then PD-1 blockade in nasopharyngeal carcinoma. Described time point: 266 days after commencement of treatment, after nivolumab therapy. Treatment described: AdE1-LMPpoly-expanded autologous EBV-specific T-cell therapy followed by anti-PD-1 nivolumab. With regard to this clone: Its antigen is undetermined.

TCRdb keeps only in-frame clones here, not all; method: immunoSEQ multiplex PCR. The sample lists about 20,000 clones, approximately 79% occurring once. CDR3 size: 13 residues. Unmatched junction bases numbered 11, after V lost 6 bases and J lost 12 bases. Germline V lookup: CDR1 MNHEY, CDR2 SMNVEV (reference sequence). The sequences come from CD8+ T cells from blood, collected at day 266 from a patient whose treatment included autologous EBV-specific T cells and nivolumab. The chain recombines TRBV27 with TRBJ2-7; TRBD1 matches 10 bases. The receptor comes from a man aged 35 to 55 with nasopharyngeal carcinoma. The DNA of the CDR3 is TGTGCCAGCAGCAGTACCCGGGACAGGGGAGTGTACTTC. It codes for CASSSTRDRGVYF.